The rows below give T cell receptor beta chains drawn from one sample of a study of T cells of healthy individuals. TCRdb redid the calling of the 5' RACE reads with MiXCR, one entry per CDR3 protein. Of about 82,000 distinct CDR3 sequences listed, more than 4.5% are singletons. The receptors here all came from a female donor in good health. The CDR3 runs from the conserved cysteine through the conserved F or W. D genes are given only for firm matches. Clone size is shown for a subset of rows, as once, few, many or a class of expanded clone.

j_call d_call v_call clone_size cdr3_aa cdr3_nt
TRBJ1-4 TRBD1 TRBV19 few CASSTGQVVLANEKLFF TGTGCCAGTAGTACGGGACAGGTCGTTCTGGCTAATGAAAAACTGTTTTTT
TRBJ2-2 NA TRBV30 many CARMKQANTGELFF TGTGCCCGGATGAAGCAGGCGAACACCGGGGAGCTGTTTTTT
TRBJ2-1 TRBD2 TRBV20-1 many CSEDRASGSHEQFF TGCAGTGAGGATCGGGCTAGCGGGAGCCATGAGCAGTTCTTC
TRBJ1-5 NA TRBV12-3/TRBV12-4 few CASSLKGHHQPQHF TGTGCCAGCAGTTTAAAAGGACACCATCAGCCCCAGCATTTT
TRBJ2-1 TRBD1 TRBV2 NA CASSGTGDDEQFF TGTGCCAGCAGTGGGACAGGGGACGATGAGCAGTTCTTC
TRBJ1-6 NA TRBV18 many CASSPSGRDSPLHF TGTGCCAGCTCACCGTCGGGCAGAGATTCACCCCTCCACTTT
TRBJ1-1 NA TRBV20-1 many CSARDGEGAFF TGCAGTGCTAGAGACGGGGAGGGAGCTTTCTTT
TRBJ2-3 NA TRBV4-3 NA CASSQDLVSTDTQYF TGCGCCAGCAGCCAAGATCTAGTTAGCACAGATACGCAGTATTTT
TRBJ2-2 NA TRBV5-8 many CASSLGRVTGELFF TGTGCCAGCAGCTTGGGCAGGGTCACCGGGGAGCTGTTTTTT
TRBJ2-5 NA TRBV12-3/TRBV12-4 NA CASKEGETQYF TGTGCCAGCAAGGAGGGAGAGACCCAGTACTTC
TRBJ2-3 NA TRBV18 many CASSPTITDTQYF TGTGCCAGCTCACCTACCATCACAGATACGCAGTATTTT
TRBJ1-4 NA TRBV11-2 few CASSLDGERPVEKLFF TGTGCCAGCAGCTTAGATGGAGAACGACCCGTTGAAAAACTGTTTTTT